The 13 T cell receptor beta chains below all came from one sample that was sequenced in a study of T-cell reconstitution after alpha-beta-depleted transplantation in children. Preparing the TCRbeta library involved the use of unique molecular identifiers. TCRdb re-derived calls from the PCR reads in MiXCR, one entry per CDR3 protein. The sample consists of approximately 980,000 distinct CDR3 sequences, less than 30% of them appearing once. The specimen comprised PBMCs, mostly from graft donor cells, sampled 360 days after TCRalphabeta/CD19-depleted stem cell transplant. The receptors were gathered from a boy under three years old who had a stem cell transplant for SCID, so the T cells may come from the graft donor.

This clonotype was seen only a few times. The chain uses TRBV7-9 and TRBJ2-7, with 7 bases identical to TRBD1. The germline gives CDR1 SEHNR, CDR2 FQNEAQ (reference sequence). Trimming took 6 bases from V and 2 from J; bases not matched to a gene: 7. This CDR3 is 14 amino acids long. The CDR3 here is CASSPDRLPYEQYF. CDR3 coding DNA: TGTGCCAGCAGTCCGGACAGGCTCCCCTACGAGCAGTACTTC.

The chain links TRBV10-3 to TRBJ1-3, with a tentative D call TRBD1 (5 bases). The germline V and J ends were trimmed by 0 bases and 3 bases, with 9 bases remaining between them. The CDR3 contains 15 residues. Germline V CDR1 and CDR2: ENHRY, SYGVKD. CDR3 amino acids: CAISESSQVGNTIYF. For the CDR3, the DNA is TGTGCCATCAGTGAGTCATCACAGGTTGGAAACACCATATATTTT.

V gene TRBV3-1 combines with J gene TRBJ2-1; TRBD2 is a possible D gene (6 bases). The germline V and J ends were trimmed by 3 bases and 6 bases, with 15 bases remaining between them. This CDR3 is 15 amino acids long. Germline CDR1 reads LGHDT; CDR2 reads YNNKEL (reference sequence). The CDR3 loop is CASSQWDWGFNEQFF. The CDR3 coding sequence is TGTGCCAGCAGCCAGTGGGACTGGGGCTTCAATGAGCAGTTCTTC.

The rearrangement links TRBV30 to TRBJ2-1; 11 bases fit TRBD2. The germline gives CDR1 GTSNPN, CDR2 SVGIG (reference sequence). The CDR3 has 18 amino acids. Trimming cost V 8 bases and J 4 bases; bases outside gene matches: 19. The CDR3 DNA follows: TGTGCCGGGGAGGGAGTAGCGGGGGGGCTTAGATCATACAATGAGCAGTTCTTC. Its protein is CAGEGVAGGLRSYNEQFF.

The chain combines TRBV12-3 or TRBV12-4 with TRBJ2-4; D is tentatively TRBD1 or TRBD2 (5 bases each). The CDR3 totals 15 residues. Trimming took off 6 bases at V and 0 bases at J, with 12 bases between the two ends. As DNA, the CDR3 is TGTGCCAGCAGGCTTGGGGGTCTAGCCAAAAACATTCAGTACTTC. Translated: CASRLGGLAKNIQYF.

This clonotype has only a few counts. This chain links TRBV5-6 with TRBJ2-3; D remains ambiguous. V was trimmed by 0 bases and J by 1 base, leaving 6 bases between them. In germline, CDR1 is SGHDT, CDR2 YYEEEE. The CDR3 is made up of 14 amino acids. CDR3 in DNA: TGTGCCAGCAGCTTGGCCTGGGGCACAGATACGCAGTATTTT. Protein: CASSLAWGTDTQYF.

In DNA form, the CDR3 reads TGTGCCAGCAAACCCGGGACAGCGAATCAGCCCCAGCATTTT. Protein product: CASKPGTANQPQHF. The chain combines TRBV27 with TRBJ1-5, with 7 bases identical to TRBD1. V trimming: 7 bases; J trimming: 4 bases; junction bases outside the gene matches: 7. The CDR3 covers 14 residues. The germline gives CDR1 MNHEY, CDR2 SMNVEV (reference sequence).

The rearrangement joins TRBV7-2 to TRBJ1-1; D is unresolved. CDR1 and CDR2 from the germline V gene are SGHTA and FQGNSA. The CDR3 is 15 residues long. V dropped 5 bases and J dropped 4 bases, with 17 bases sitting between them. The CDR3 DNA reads TGTGCCAGCAGCGCCACGTTAGGGAAGAGCACTGAAGCTTTCTTT. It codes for CASSATLGKSTEAFF.

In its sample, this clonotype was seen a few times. The CDR3 sequence: CAISQARAETQYF. In DNA, the CDR3 is TGTGCCATCAGCCAAGCAAGGGCGGAGACCCAGTACTTC. V gene TRBV10-3 combines with J gene TRBJ2-5; D not certain. Trimming left V 6 bases short and J 5 bases short, with 13 bases between. The V gene's germline CDR1 is ENHRY and CDR2 SYGVKD. This CDR3 spans 13 amino acids.

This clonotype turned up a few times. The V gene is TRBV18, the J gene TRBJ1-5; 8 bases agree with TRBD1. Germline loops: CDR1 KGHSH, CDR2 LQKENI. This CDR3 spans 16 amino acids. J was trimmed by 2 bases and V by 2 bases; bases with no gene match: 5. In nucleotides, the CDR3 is TGTGCCAGCTCACCAACCGGGACAGGCGGCAATCAGCCCCAGCATTTT. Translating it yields CASSPTGTGGNQPQHF.

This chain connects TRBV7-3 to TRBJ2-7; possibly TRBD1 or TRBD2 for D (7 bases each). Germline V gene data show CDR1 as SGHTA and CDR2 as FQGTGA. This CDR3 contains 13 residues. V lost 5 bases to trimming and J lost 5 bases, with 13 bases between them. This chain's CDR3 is CASSLRGGHEQYF. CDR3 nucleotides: TGTGCCAGCAGCCTCAGGGGGGGCCACGAGCAGTACTTC.

The CDR3 here is CASSLDRAAYGYTF. DNA of the CDR3: TGTGCCAGCAGCTTAGACAGGGCAGCTTATGGCTACACCTTC. The V gene is TRBV7-8, the J gene TRBJ1-2; D may be TRBD1 (6 bases). V lost 1 base and J 5 bases, leaving 11 bases between the germline ends. Per germline, CDR1 SGHVS and CDR2 FQNEAQ. CDR3 size: 14 residues.

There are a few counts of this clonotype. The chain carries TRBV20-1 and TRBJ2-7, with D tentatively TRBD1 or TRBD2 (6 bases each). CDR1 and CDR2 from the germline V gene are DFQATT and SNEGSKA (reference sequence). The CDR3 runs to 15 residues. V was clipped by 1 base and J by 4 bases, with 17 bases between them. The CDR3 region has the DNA TGCAGTGCTAGAGGCGGGGACGGACAGCTATACGAGCAGTACTTC. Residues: CSARGGDGQLYEQYF.